The rows below give T cell receptor beta chains drawn from one sample of a study of preoperative IRX-2 immunotherapy in early breast cancer. TCRdb keeps only in-frame clones here, not all; method: immunoSEQ multiplex PCR. Among 24,000 or so clones listed, just under 80% were seen once. The sample was lymph node tissue, taken before IRX-2 immunotherapy. These receptors were obtained from a human donor with breast cancer. CDR3s include the opening cysteine and the closing phenylalanine or tryptophan. The order of the fields is clone size, V gene, CDR3 length, J gene, D gene, CDR3 protein, CDR3 DNA. D genes are given only for firm matches. Size tells how often a clone was seen (once, few, many) or the class of an expanded clone, and some rows leave it out.

clone_size: once; v_call: TRBV10-1; cdr3_length: 15; j_call: TRBJ1-6; d_call: NA; cdr3_aa: CASSEWQGPHSPLHF; cdr3_nt: TGCGCCAGCAGTGAGTGGCAGGGACCACATTCACCCCTCCACTTT
clone_size: NA; v_call: TRBV18; cdr3_length: 20; j_call: TRBJ1-3; d_call: NA; cdr3_aa: CASSPYVQVRQNPTGNTIYF; cdr3_nt: TGTGCCAGCTCACCATATGTTCAGGTACGGCAGAACCCAACTGGAAACACCATATATTTT
clone_size: NA; v_call: TRBV11-3; cdr3_length: 15; j_call: TRBJ1-6; d_call: TRBD1; cdr3_aa: CASSPSGTANSPLHF; cdr3_nt: TGTGCCAGCAGCCCTTCGGGGACAGCTAATTCACCCCTCCACTTT
clone_size: NA; v_call: TRBV28; cdr3_length: 15; j_call: TRBJ1-5; d_call: NA; cdr3_aa: CASSLRGYSNQPQHF; cdr3_nt: TGTGCCAGCAGTTTGCGGGGTTATAGCAATCAGCCCCAGCATTTT
clone_size: once; v_call: TRBV6-8; cdr3_length: 12; j_call: TRBJ1-3; d_call: TRBD1; cdr3_aa: CAVQGSGNTIYF; cdr3_nt: TGTGCCGTACAGGGGTCTGGAAACACCATATATTTT
clone_size: NA; v_call: TRBV18; cdr3_length: 14; j_call: TRBJ2-3; d_call: NA; cdr3_aa: CASSPRGRTDTQYF; cdr3_nt: TGTGCCAGCTCACCCAGGGGGAGGACAGATACGCAGTATTTT
clone_size: NA; v_call: TRBV28; cdr3_length: 14; j_call: TRBJ2-7; d_call: TRBD2; cdr3_aa: CASSDSSGGNEQYF; cdr3_nt: TGTGCCAGCAGTGACTCTAGCGGGGGCAACGAGCAGTACTTC
clone_size: few; v_call: TRBV19; cdr3_length: 12; j_call: TRBJ1-2; d_call: NA; cdr3_aa: CASKKDAGGYTF; cdr3_nt: TGTGCCAGTAAAAAGGACGCGGGGGGCTACACCTTC
clone_size: NA; v_call: TRBV28; cdr3_length: 14; j_call: TRBJ1-5; d_call: NA; cdr3_aa: CASSGRIYNQPQHF; cdr3_nt: TGTGCCAGCAGCGGACGGATCTACAATCAGCCCCAGCATTTT
clone_size: NA; v_call: TRBV6-8; cdr3_length: 12; j_call: TRBJ2-7; d_call: NA; cdr3_aa: CASSYSFYEQYF; cdr3_nt: TGTGCCAGCAGTTACTCGTTTTATGAGCAGTACTTC
clone_size: NA; v_call: TRBV6-8; cdr3_length: 13; j_call: TRBJ2-5; d_call: TRBD1; cdr3_aa: CATLPGTGATQYF; cdr3_nt: TGTGCGACACTTCCCGGGACAGGGGCGACCCAGTACTTC
clone_size: NA; v_call: TRBV7-6; cdr3_length: 18; j_call: TRBJ1-5; d_call: TRBD1; cdr3_aa: CASRDGTVEYYSNQPQHF; cdr3_nt: TGTGCCAGCAGGGACGGGACAGTCGAATATTATAGCAATCAGCCCCAGCATTTT
clone_size: NA; v_call: TRBV11-3; cdr3_length: 14; j_call: TRBJ1-1; d_call: NA; cdr3_aa: CASSLGWGYTEAFF; cdr3_nt: TGTGCCAGCAGCTTAGGGTGGGGTTACACTGAAGCTTTCTTT
clone_size: NA; v_call: TRBV1; cdr3_length: 16; j_call: TRBJ2-2; d_call: NA; cdr3_aa: CASSRTGTPNTGELFF; cdr3_nt: TGCGCCAGCAGCCGCACCGGGACACCGAACACCGGGGAGCTGTTTTTT
clone_size: NA; v_call: TRBV6-8; cdr3_length: 13; j_call: TRBJ2-3; d_call: NA; cdr3_aa: CAISGSTTDTQYF; cdr3_nt: TGTGCCATCAGTGGTTCTACCACAGATACGCAGTATTTT
clone_size: NA; v_call: TRBV18; cdr3_length: 15; j_call: TRBJ2-3; d_call: TRBD1; cdr3_aa: CASVVGQGATDTQYF; cdr3_nt: TGTGCCAGCGTCGTGGGACAGGGGGCCACAGATACGCAGTATTTT
clone_size: NA; v_call: TRBV18; cdr3_length: 14; j_call: TRBJ1-1; d_call: NA; cdr3_aa: CASSPYSMNTEAFF; cdr3_nt: TGTGCCAGCTCACCATACAGCATGAACACTGAAGCTTTCTTT
clone_size: NA; v_call: TRBV5-1; cdr3_length: 15; j_call: TRBJ1-6; d_call: TRBD1; cdr3_aa: CASATGDRVDSPLHF; cdr3_nt: TGCGCCAGCGCCACAGGAGACAGGGTGGATTCACCCCTCCACTTT
clone_size: once; v_call: TRBV19; cdr3_length: 13; j_call: TRBJ1-5; d_call: NA; cdr3_aa: CASSRGAREPQHF; cdr3_nt: TGTGCCAGTAGTAGGGGGGCTCGGGAGCCCCAGCATTTT
clone_size: NA; v_call: TRBV5-1; cdr3_length: 14; j_call: TRBJ1-1; d_call: NA; cdr3_aa: CASSLEWMNTEAFF; cdr3_nt: TGCGCCAGCAGCTTGGAGTGGATGAACACTGAAGCTTTCTTT
clone_size: NA; v_call: TRBV7-8; cdr3_length: 13; j_call: TRBJ1-1; d_call: NA; cdr3_aa: CASSPRGSTEAFF; cdr3_nt: TGTGCCAGCAGCCCGAGGGGCAGTACTGAAGCTTTCTTT
clone_size: NA; v_call: TRBV28; cdr3_length: 17; j_call: TRBJ2-3; d_call: TRBD2; cdr3_aa: CASSLLSTSGGANTQYF; cdr3_nt: TGTGCCAGCAGTTTATTAAGTACTAGCGGGGGGGCAAATACGCAGTATTTT
clone_size: NA; v_call: TRBV12-5; cdr3_length: 17; j_call: TRBJ2-5; d_call: NA; cdr3_aa: CASGLEGSEVLQETQYF; cdr3_nt: TGTGCTAGTGGTTTGGAGGGGTCGGAGGTTCTACAAGAGACCCAGTACTTC
clone_size: few; v_call: TRBV19; cdr3_length: 14; j_call: TRBJ1-5; d_call: TRBD1; cdr3_aa: CASSTGGGNQPQHF; cdr3_nt: TGTGCCAGTAGTACAGGGGGCGGCAATCAGCCCCAGCATTTT
clone_size: NA; v_call: TRBV19; cdr3_length: 14; j_call: TRBJ2-7; d_call: NA; cdr3_aa: CASSNYGQLYEQYF; cdr3_nt: TGTGCCAGTAGTAATTACGGACAGCTCTACGAGCAGTACTTC
clone_size: NA; v_call: TRBV6-8; cdr3_length: 14; j_call: TRBJ2-2; d_call: NA; cdr3_aa: CATSPQSGIGELFF; cdr3_nt: TGTGCCACCAGCCCACAGTCAGGAATCGGGGAGCTGTTTTTT
clone_size: NA; v_call: TRBV7-6; cdr3_length: 14; j_call: TRBJ1-2; d_call: TRBD1; cdr3_aa: CASSLGGEGYGYTF; cdr3_nt: TGTGCCAGCAGTTTAGGGGGCGAAGGCTATGGCTACACCTTC
clone_size: few; v_call: TRBV29-1; cdr3_length: 14; j_call: TRBJ2-5; d_call: TRBD2; cdr3_aa: CSGVSSGGPETQYF; cdr3_nt: TGCAGCGGGGTTTCCAGCGGGGGCCCGGAGACCCAGTACTTC
clone_size: NA; v_call: TRBV6-8; cdr3_length: 13; j_call: TRBJ1-1; d_call: NA; cdr3_aa: CASRNPGNTEAFF; cdr3_nt: TGTGCCAGCAGGAACCCAGGGAACACTGAAGCTTTCTTT
clone_size: NA; v_call: TRBV6-8; cdr3_length: 14; j_call: TRBJ2-2; d_call: TRBD2; cdr3_aa: CASLGLAGTGELFF; cdr3_nt: TGTGCCAGCCTTGGACTAGCGGGGACCGGGGAGCTGTTTTTT
clone_size: NA; v_call: TRBV6-8; cdr3_length: 16; j_call: TRBJ1-2; d_call: NA; cdr3_aa: CASSYSLSVGASGYTF; cdr3_nt: TGTGCCAGCAGTTACTCGCTATCTGTAGGGGCTTCGGGCTACACCTTC
clone_size: NA; v_call: TRBV6-8; cdr3_length: 15; j_call: TRBJ2-5; d_call: TRBD2; cdr3_aa: CASQPLSSGQETQYF; cdr3_nt: TGTGCCAGCCAACCTCTCTCTAGCGGCCAAGAGACCCAGTACTTC
clone_size: NA; v_call: TRBV6-8; cdr3_length: 15; j_call: TRBJ2-5; d_call: TRBD1; cdr3_aa: CASRGRDRGEETQYF; cdr3_nt: TGTGCCAGCAGAGGCCGGGACAGGGGGGAAGAGACCCAGTACTTC
clone_size: once; v_call: TRBV28; cdr3_length: 15; j_call: TRBJ1-2; d_call: NA; cdr3_aa: CASSFPPPDGYGYTF; cdr3_nt: TGTGCCAGCAGTTTCCCACCCCCCGACGGCTATGGCTACACCTTC
clone_size: NA; v_call: TRBV6-8; cdr3_length: 17; j_call: TRBJ1-2; d_call: NA; cdr3_aa: CASSYPTSGQPNYGYTF; cdr3_nt: TGTGCCAGCAGTTACCCGACGAGCGGCCAGCCGAACTATGGCTACACCTTC
clone_size: once; v_call: TRBV19; cdr3_length: 15; j_call: TRBJ1-6; d_call: NA; cdr3_aa: CASSLDPVETAPLHF; cdr3_nt: TGTGCCAGTAGCTTAGACCCCGTTGAAACTGCACCCCTCCACTTT
clone_size: NA; v_call: TRBV19; cdr3_length: 14; j_call: TRBJ1-2; d_call: NA; cdr3_aa: CASSMDDRPYGYTF; cdr3_nt: TGTGCCAGTAGTATGGACGACAGACCCTATGGCTACACCTTC
clone_size: NA; v_call: TRBV18; cdr3_length: 15; j_call: TRBJ1-2; d_call: NA; cdr3_aa: CASSPQEGKAGGYTF; cdr3_nt: TGTGCCAGCTCACCGCAGGAGGGAAAAGCGGGAGGCTACACCTTC
clone_size: NA; v_call: TRBV6-8; cdr3_length: 13; j_call: TRBJ1-2; d_call: TRBD1; cdr3_aa: CASSDIQGNGYTF; cdr3_nt: TGTGCCAGCAGTGACATACAGGGGAATGGCTACACCTTC
clone_size: NA; v_call: TRBV11-3; cdr3_length: 15; j_call: TRBJ2-5; d_call: TRBD2; cdr3_aa: CASSPERGTQETQYF; cdr3_nt: TGTGCCAGCAGCCCGGAGCGGGGGACCCAAGAGACCCAGTACTTC
clone_size: NA; v_call: TRBV11-3; cdr3_length: 14; j_call: TRBJ2-5; d_call: NA; cdr3_aa: CASSLGSGQETQYF; cdr3_nt: TGTGCCAGCAGCTTGGGGTCAGGCCAAGAGACCCAGTACTTC
clone_size: NA; v_call: TRBV18; cdr3_length: 18; j_call: TRBJ1-6; d_call: NA; cdr3_aa: CASSQDSGTSSYNSPLHF; cdr3_nt: TGTGCCAGCTCACAGGATTCCGGGACAAGCTCCTATAATTCACCCCTCCACTTT
clone_size: NA; v_call: TRBV12-2; cdr3_length: 16; j_call: TRBJ2-6; d_call: NA; cdr3_aa: CAAEAGQYSGANVLTF; cdr3_nt: TGTGCCGCGGAGGCGGGACAGTATTCTGGGGCCAACGTCCTGACTTTC
clone_size: few; v_call: TRBV14; cdr3_length: 17; j_call: TRBJ2-7; d_call: NA; cdr3_aa: CASSQDLSPGYSYEQYF; cdr3_nt: TGTGCCAGCAGCCAAGATCTCTCACCCGGCTACTCCTACGAGCAGTACTTC
clone_size: NA; v_call: TRBV6-8; cdr3_length: 17; j_call: TRBJ2-5; d_call: TRBD2; cdr3_aa: CASRQGRTSGGGETQYF; cdr3_nt: TGTGCCAGCAGACAAGGCAGGACTAGCGGGGGTGGAGAGACCCAGTACTTC
clone_size: medium-sized; v_call: TRBV6-8; cdr3_length: 18; j_call: TRBJ2-2; d_call: TRBD2; cdr3_aa: CASSDAIAGGKLAGELFF; cdr3_nt: TGTGCCAGCAGTGACGCCATAGCGGGGGGCAAGTTGGCCGGGGAGCTGTTTTTT
clone_size: NA; v_call: TRBV6-8; cdr3_length: 17; j_call: TRBJ1-5; d_call: NA; cdr3_aa: CASSTRDAKYSNQPQHF; cdr3_nt: TGTGCCAGCAGTACCCGGGACGCAAAGTATAGCAATCAGCCCCAGCATTTT
clone_size: NA; v_call: TRBV5-1; cdr3_length: 16; j_call: TRBJ2-1; d_call: TRBD1; cdr3_aa: CASSLEGTGKVNEQFF; cdr3_nt: TGCGCCAGCAGCTTGGAGGGGACAGGGAAGGTCAATGAGCAGTTCTTC
clone_size: NA; v_call: TRBV5-1; cdr3_length: 14; j_call: TRBJ1-1; d_call: NA; cdr3_aa: CASRSTAVNTEAFF; cdr3_nt: TGCGCCAGCAGGAGCACAGCTGTGAACACTGAAGCTTTCTTT
clone_size: NA; v_call: TRBV19; cdr3_length: 14; j_call: TRBJ2-7; d_call: NA; cdr3_aa: CASSARGGPYEQYF; cdr3_nt: TGTGCCAGTAGCGCCAGAGGGGGGCCCTACGAGCAGTACTTC
clone_size: NA; v_call: TRBV30; cdr3_length: 16; j_call: TRBJ2-3; d_call: TRBD1; cdr3_aa: CAWKEMVTGLPDTQYF; cdr3_nt: TGTGCCTGGAAGGAAATGGTGACAGGGCTCCCAGATACGCAGTATTTT
clone_size: few; v_call: TRBV11-3; cdr3_length: 15; j_call: TRBJ1-3; d_call: NA; cdr3_aa: CASSLDPASGNTIYF; cdr3_nt: TGTGCCAGCAGCTTAGATCCGGCCTCTGGAAACACCATATATTTT
clone_size: NA; v_call: TRBV11-3; cdr3_length: 16; j_call: TRBJ2-1; d_call: TRBD1; cdr3_aa: CASSLGAGTGNNEQFF; cdr3_nt: TGTGCCAGCAGCTTAGGGGCCGGGACAGGCAACAATGAGCAGTTCTTC
clone_size: few; v_call: TRBV11-3; cdr3_length: 15; j_call: TRBJ2-7; d_call: NA; cdr3_aa: CASSLVGSRANEQYF; cdr3_nt: TGTGCCAGCAGCTTAGTGGGTTCTCGCGCCAACGAGCAGTACTTC
clone_size: NA; v_call: TRBV29-1; cdr3_length: 14; j_call: TRBJ2-2; d_call: NA; cdr3_aa: CSVEVGVNTGELFF; cdr3_nt: TGCAGCGTTGAGGTGGGCGTGAACACCGGGGAGCTGTTTTTT
clone_size: NA; v_call: TRBV6-8; cdr3_length: 14; j_call: TRBJ1-1; d_call: NA; cdr3_aa: CASRVSIKNTEAFF; cdr3_nt: TGTGCCAGCAGGGTGTCCATTAAGAACACTGAAGCTTTCTTT